This T cell receptor (beta chain) was identified in a study of siplizumab effects on memory and regulatory T cells. General observations from the study: Treg origin accounted for an average of 68.8% of mappable alloreactive CD4+ clones with siplizumab and roughly 25% in controls. Memory T cells appeared less diverse than naive cells, which seemed to contribute substantially to alloresponse.

It was approximately 9.6 x 10^4 TCR templates that were assayed per sample. TCRdb's table, derived via immunoSEQ multiplex PCR, lists solely in-frame clones and lacks some. There are some 97,000 clones in the sample; over 90% occur only once, and 1% to 1.5% lies in the top ten. The sample holds one count of this clone. Its antigen remains unknown. This clonotype was sampled from a human donor in good health. The specimen sequenced was non-Treg CD4+ T cells sorted from blood.

The CDR3 loop is CASSQDSVRGNYGYTF. DNA for the CDR3: TGCGCCAGCAGCCAAGATTCGGTCCGGGGGAACTATGGCTACACCTTC. The rearrangement uses TRBV4-1 and TRBJ1-2; TRBD1 is a possible D gene (5 bases). The CDR3 is 16 residues long. Germline lookup yields CDR1 MGHRA and CDR2 YSYEKL. Trimming removed 0 bases from V and 2 bases from J, with 13 bases in between.